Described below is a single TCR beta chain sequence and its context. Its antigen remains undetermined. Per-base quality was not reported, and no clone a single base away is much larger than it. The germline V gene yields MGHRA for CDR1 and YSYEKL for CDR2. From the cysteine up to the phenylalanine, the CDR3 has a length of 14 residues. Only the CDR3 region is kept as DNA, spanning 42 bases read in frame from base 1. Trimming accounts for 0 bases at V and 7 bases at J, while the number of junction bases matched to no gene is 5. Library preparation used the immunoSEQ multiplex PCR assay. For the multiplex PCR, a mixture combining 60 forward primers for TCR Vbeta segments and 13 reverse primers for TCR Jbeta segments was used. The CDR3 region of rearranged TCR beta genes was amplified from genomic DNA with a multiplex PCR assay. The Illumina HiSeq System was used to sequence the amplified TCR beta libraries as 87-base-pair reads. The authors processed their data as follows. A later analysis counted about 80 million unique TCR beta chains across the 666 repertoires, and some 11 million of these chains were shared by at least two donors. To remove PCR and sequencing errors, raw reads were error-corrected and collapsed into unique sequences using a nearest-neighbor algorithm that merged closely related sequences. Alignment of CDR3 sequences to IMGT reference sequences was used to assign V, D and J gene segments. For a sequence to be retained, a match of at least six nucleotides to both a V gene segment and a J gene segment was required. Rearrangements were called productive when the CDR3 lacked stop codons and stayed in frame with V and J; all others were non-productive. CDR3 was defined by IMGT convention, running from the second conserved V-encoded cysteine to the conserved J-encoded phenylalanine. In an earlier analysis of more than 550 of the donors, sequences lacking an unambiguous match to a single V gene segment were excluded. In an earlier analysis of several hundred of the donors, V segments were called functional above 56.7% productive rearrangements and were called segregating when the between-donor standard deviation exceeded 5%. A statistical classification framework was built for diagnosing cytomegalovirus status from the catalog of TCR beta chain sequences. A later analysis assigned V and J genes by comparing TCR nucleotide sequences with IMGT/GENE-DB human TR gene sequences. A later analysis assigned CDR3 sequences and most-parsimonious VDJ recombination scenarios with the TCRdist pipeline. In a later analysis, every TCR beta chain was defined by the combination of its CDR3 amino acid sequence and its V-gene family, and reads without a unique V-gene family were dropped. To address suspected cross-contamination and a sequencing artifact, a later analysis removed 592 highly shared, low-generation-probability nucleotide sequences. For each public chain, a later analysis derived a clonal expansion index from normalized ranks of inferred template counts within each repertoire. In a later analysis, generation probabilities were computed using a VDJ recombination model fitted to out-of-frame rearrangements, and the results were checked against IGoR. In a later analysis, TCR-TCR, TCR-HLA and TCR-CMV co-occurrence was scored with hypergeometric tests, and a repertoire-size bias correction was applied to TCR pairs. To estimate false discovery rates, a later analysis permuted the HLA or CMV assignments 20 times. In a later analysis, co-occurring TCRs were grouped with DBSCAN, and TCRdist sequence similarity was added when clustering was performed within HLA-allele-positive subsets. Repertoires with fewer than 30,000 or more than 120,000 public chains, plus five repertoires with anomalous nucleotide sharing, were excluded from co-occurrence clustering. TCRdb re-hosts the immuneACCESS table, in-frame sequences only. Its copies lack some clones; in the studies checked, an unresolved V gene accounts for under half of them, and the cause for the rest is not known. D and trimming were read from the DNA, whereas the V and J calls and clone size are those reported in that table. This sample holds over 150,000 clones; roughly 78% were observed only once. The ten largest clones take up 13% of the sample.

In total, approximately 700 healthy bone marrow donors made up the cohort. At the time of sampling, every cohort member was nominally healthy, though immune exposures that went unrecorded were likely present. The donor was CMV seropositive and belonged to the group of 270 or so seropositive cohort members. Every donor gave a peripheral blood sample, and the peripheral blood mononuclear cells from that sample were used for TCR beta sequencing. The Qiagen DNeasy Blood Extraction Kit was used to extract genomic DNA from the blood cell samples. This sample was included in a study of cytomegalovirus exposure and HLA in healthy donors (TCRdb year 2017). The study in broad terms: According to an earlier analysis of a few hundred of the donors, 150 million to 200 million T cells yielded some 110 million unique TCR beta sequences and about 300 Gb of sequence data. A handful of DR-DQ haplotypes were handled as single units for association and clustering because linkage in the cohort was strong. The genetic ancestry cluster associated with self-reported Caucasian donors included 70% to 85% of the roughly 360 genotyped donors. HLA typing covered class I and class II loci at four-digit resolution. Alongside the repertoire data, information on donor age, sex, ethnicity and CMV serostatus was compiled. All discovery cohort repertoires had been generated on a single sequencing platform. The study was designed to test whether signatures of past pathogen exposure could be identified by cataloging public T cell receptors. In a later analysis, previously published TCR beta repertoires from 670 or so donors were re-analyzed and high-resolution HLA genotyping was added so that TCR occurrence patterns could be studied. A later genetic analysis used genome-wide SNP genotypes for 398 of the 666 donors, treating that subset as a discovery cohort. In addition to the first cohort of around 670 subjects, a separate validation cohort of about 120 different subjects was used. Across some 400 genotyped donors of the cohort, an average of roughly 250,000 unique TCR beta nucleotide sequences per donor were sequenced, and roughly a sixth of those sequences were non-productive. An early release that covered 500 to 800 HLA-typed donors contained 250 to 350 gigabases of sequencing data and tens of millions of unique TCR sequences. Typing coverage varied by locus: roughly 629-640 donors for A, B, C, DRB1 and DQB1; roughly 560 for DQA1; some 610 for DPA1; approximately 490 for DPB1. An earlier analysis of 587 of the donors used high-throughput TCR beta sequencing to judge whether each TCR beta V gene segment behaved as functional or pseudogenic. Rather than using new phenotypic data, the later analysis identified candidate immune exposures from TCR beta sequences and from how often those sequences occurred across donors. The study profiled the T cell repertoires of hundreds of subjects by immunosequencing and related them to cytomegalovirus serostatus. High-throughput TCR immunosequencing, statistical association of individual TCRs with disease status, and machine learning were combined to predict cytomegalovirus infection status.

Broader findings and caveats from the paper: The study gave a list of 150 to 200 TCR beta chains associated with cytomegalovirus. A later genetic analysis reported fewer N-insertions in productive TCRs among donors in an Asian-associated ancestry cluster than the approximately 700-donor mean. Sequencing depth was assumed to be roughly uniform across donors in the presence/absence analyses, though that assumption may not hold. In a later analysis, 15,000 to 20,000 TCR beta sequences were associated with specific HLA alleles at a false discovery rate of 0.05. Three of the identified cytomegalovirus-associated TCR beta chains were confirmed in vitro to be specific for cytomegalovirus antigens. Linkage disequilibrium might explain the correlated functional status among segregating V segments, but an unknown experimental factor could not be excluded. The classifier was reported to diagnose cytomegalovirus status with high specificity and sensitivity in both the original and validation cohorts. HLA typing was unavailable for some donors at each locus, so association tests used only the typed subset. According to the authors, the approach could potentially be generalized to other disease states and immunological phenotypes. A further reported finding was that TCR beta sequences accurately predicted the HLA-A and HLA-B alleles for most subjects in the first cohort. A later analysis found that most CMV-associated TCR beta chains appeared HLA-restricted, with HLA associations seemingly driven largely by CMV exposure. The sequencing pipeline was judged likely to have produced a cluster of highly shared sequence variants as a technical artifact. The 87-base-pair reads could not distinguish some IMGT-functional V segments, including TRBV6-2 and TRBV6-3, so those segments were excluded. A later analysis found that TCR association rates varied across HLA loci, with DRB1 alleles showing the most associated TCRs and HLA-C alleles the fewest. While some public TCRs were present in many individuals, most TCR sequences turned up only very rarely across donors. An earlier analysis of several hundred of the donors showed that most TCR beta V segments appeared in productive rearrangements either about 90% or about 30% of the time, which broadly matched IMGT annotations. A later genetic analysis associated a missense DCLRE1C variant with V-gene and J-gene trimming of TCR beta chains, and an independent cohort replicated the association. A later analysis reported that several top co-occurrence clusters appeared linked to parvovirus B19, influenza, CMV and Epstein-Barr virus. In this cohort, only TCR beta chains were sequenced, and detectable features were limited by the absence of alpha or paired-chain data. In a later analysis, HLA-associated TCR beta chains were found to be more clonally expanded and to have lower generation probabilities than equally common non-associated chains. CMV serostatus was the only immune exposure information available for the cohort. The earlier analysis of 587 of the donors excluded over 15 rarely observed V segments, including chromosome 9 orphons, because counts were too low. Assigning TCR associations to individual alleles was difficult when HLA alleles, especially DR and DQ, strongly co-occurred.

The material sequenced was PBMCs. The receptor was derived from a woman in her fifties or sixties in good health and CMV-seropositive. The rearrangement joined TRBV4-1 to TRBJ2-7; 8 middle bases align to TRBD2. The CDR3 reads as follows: CASSQDGGAKEQYF. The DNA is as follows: TGCGCCAGCAGCCAAGACGGGGGGGCGAAAGAGCAGTACTTC.